These 19 T cell receptor beta chains share one sample of origin, sequenced in a study of graft-versus-host responses after intestinal transplantation. Assay: immunoSEQ multiplex PCR; the TCRdb copy retains only in-frame clones and omits some. The sample comprises about 47,000 clones, around 93% of which are singletons, and about 5.5% rests with the top ten. The sample was PBMCs, taken roughly 860 days after a first intestinal transplant, on the day of a second. The receptors were sampled from a human patient who received an intestinal transplant, so some T cells may come from the graft donor.

The count of this clone is one. The rearrangement uses TRBV7-2 and TRBJ2-1; D remains ambiguous. Trimming shortened V by 5 bases and J by 8 bases, and 10 bases separated the two germline ends. The CDR3 loop spans 12 amino acids. Germline CDR1 reads SGHTA; CDR2 reads FQGNSA. DNA for the CDR3: TGTGCCAGCAGCCCCGGTCGATATGAGCAGTTCTTC. Protein: CASSPGRYEQFF.

The chain recombines TRBV7-6 with TRBJ2-1; TRBD1 or TRBD2 may be the D gene (6 bases each). The CDR3 runs 15 residues. CDR1 is SGHVS and CDR2 is FNYEAQ in the germline V gene. V was trimmed by 4 bases and J by 4 bases, leaving 14 bases between them. This chain's CDR3 is CASSSTGTVYNEQFF. CDR3 DNA: TGTGCCAGCAGCTCTACAGGGACTGTTTACAATGAGCAGTTCTTC.

The rearrangement joins TRBV11-2 to TRBJ1-1; TRBD1 is a possible D gene (5 bases). V was clipped by 5 bases and J by 1 base, with 11 bases between them. The CDR3 is 14 amino acids. Germline V lookup: CDR1 SGHAT, CDR2 FQNNGV. CDR3 bases: TGTGCCAGCAGCCCTCCGGGGCCGAACACTGAAGCTTTCTTT. Translated, it gives CASSPPGPNTEAFF.

The chain has TRBV5-6 and TRBJ2-1; D not certain. The CDR3 has 13 amino acids. Between the trimmed V and J ends, which lost 2 bases and 5 bases, there was a span of 8 bases. Germline values: CDR1 SGHDT, CDR2 YYEEEE. The CDR3, as DNA: TGTGCCAGCAGCTTAATCGGAGACAATGAGCAGTTCTTC. Protein: CASSLIGDNEQFF.

The chain uses TRBV7-9 and TRBJ2-5; 7 nucleotides align to TRBD2. The CDR3 runs to 16 residues. Germline CDR1 reads SEHNR; CDR2 reads FQNEAQ (reference sequence). The V gene end was trimmed by 1 base and the J gene end by 1 base; junction bases not matched to a gene: 6. The CDR3, as DNA: TGTGCCAGCAGCTTAGGGTTCCGGGAGGTCCAAGAGACCCAGTACTTC. Translated: CASSLGFREVQETQYF.

The chain couples TRBV19 to TRBJ2-7; 12 bases are shared with TRBD2. Germline CDR1 reads LNHDA; CDR2 reads SQIVND (reference sequence). The CDR3 length is 17 residues. Losses at the gene ends were 3 bases for V and 2 bases for J; bases not matched to a gene: 8. The CDR3 region has the DNA TGTGCCAGTAGTATCGGACTAGCGGGATGGGGACCCTACGAGCAGTACTTC. The encoded protein is CASSIGLAGWGPYEQYF.

The genes are TRBV6-4 and TRBJ2-7, with D perhaps TRBD1 (6 bases). CDR3 length equals 14 residues. The germline gives CDR1 MRHNA, CDR2 SNTAGT. Trimming removed 4 bases from V and 1 base from J, with 11 bases in between. The CDR3 region has the DNA TGTGCCAGCAGTGTCACAGGGTCGTCCTACGAGCAGTACTTC. Its protein product is CASSVTGSSYEQYF.

This chain joins TRBV9 and TRBJ2-1, with a weak D call TRBD2 (6 bases). Per germline, CDR1 SGDLS and CDR2 YYNGEE. The V end was cut by 3 bases, the J end by 7 bases, with 14 bases between. The CDR3 runs to 14 residues. CDR3 in DNA: TGTGCCAGCAGCGGGCAGGTAGCGGCAAATGAGCAGTTCTTC. It yields the protein CASSGQVAANEQFF. Supplemented by reference TRBV9 and TRBJ2-1, the full variable domain reads DSGVTQTPKHLITATGQRVTLRCSPRSGDLSVYWYQQSLDQGLQFLIQYYNGEERAKGNILERFSAQQFPDLHSELNLSSLELGDSALYFCASSGQVAANEQFFGPGTRLTVL.

The chain combines TRBV18 with TRBJ2-3; D not resolved. The CDR3 sequence is 11 residues long. Trimming took off 2 bases at V and 10 bases at J, with 7 bases between the two ends. In germline, CDR1 is KGHSH, CDR2 LQKENI. Written as DNA, the CDR3 is TGTGCCAGCTCACCAGAGGATGCGCAGTATTTT. This encodes CASSPEDAQYF.

The chain links TRBV7-6 to TRBJ2-7; TRBD1 might be the D (6 bases). V dropped 3 bases and J dropped 2 bases, with 17 bases sitting between them. Germline CDR1 reads SGHVS; CDR2 reads FNYEAQ. This CDR3 has 16 amino acids. In DNA form, the CDR3 reads TGTGCCAGCAGCTTTCGGGCAGGGGCGGATGCCTACGAGCAGTACTTC. Protein: CASSFRAGADAYEQYF.

The CDR3 DNA follows: TGTGCCAGCAGTGACCGGAACACCGGGGAGCTGTTTTTT. Translated: CASSDRNTGELFF. The rearrangement links TRBV6-4 to TRBJ2-2, with D uncertain. This CDR3 comprises 13 residues. Between the trimmed V and J ends, which lost 2 bases and 1 base, there was a span of 2 bases. Germline-derived CDR1 and CDR2 are MRHNA and SNTAGT.

V gene TRBV11-2 combines with J gene TRBJ2-2; either TRBD1 or TRBD2 may fit D (5 bases each). V was shortened by 5 bases and J by 0 bases, with 16 bases between the two germline ends. The CDR3 loop spans 17 amino acids. Germline CDR1 and CDR2: SGHAT and FQNNGV. CDR3 in amino acids: CASSPSGGATNTGELFF. CDR3 nucleotide sequence: TGTGCCAGCAGCCCCTCTGGGGGAGCCACGAACACCGGGGAGCTGTTTTTT.

The chain has TRBV4-1 and TRBJ2-5; 13 bases align to TRBD2. The germline gives CDR1 MGHRA, CDR2 YSYEKL. This CDR3 has 16 residues. With 5 bases clipped from V and 1 base from J, the junction kept 4 bases outside the gene matches. The DNA of the CDR3 is TGCGCCAGCAGCTTCGGGACTAGCGGGGCCCAAGAGACCCAGTACTTC. It is translated as CASSFGTSGAQETQYF.

The chain recombines TRBV5-1 with TRBJ2-1, with D perhaps TRBD1 (5 bases). The V gene's germline CDR1 is SGHRS and CDR2 YFSETQ. The CDR3 totals 13 residues. V was cut by 5 bases and J by 6 bases, with 12 bases left in between. The DNA for the CDR3 is TGCGCCAGCAGACTGGGGCCGGGCAATGAGCAGTTCTTC. This codes for CASRLGPGNEQFF.

This clone was seen once. The gene calls are TRBV7-2 and TRBJ2-1; 7 bases align to TRBD2. Germline values: CDR1 SGHTA, CDR2 FQGNSA. J lost 6 bases, V lost 5 bases, and 7 bases had no gene match. The CDR3 totals 14 residues. CDR3 sequence: CASSRTTGGNEQFF. The CDR3 region has the DNA TGTGCCAGCAGCCGCACAACGGGGGGCAATGAGCAGTTCTTC.

This chain's CDR3 is CASSPLGFSQGSNQPQHF. The CDR3 bases are TGTGCCAGCAGCCCCCTGGGTTTTAGCCAGGGGAGTAATCAGCCCCAGCATTTT. The chain couples TRBV7-9 to TRBJ1-5, with D perhaps matching TRBD1 (6 bases). The CDR3 loop spans 18 amino acids. Germline V CDR1 and CDR2: SEHNR, FQNEAQ (reference sequence). Trimming removed 5 bases from V and 4 bases from J, with 24 bases in between.

This chain connects TRBV7-8 to TRBJ1-1; D call uncertain. This CDR3 is built from 13 residues. The germline CDR1 and CDR2 sequences are SGHVS and FQNEAQ. The germline V and J ends were trimmed by 5 bases and 4 bases, with 11 bases remaining between them. This CDR3 reads CASSPTPGTEAFF. In DNA, the CDR3 is TGTGCCAGCAGCCCCACTCCGGGCACTGAAGCTTTCTTT.

V gene TRBV29-1 combines with J gene TRBJ1-2; weak D call: TRBD1 (6 bases). Germline V gene data show CDR1 as SQVTM and CDR2 as ANQGSEA. V lost 5 bases and J lost 2, with 21 bases in between. This CDR3 comprises 16 residues. The CDR3 spells CSVFGPKSGENYGYTF. Written as DNA, the CDR3 is TGCAGCGTTTTCGGGCCTAAGTCAGGGGAGAACTATGGCTACACCTTC.

This clone was recorded only once. The chain joins TRBV30 to TRBJ1-1; 10 positions match TRBD1. V was pared by 2 bases and J by 8 bases, with 11 bases of the junction left unmatched. Germline V gene data show CDR1 as GTSNPN and CDR2 as SVGIG (reference sequence). This CDR3 region has 15 residues. CDR3 coding DNA: TGTGCCTGGAGTCGACAGGGGGCTAGTACTGTGGAAGCTTTCTTT. Its protein is CAWSRQGASTVEAFF.